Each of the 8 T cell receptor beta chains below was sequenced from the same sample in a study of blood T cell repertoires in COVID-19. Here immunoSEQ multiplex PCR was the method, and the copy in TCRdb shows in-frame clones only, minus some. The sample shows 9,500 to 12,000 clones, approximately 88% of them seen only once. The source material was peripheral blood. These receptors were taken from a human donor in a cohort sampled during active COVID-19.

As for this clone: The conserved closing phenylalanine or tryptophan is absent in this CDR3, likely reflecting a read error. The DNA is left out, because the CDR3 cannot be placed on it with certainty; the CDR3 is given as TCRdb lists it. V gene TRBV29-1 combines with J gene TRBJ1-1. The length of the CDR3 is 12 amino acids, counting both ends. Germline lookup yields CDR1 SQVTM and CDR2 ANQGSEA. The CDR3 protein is CSVLSGESAYPM.

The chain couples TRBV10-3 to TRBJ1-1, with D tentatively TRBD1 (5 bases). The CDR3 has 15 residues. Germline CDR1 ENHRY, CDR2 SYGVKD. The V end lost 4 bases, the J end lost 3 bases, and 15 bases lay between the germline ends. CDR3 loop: CAISGSGGTDTEAFF. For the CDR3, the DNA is TGTGCCATCAGTGGAAGTGGGGGGACGGACACTGAAGCTTTCTTT.

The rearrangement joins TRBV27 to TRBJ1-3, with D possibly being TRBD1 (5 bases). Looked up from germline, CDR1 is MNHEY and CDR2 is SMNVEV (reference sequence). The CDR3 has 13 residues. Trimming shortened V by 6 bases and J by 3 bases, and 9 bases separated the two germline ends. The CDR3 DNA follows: TGTGCCAGCAGCCACAGGCTTGGAAACACCATATATTTT. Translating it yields CASSHRLGNTIYF.

For the CDR3, the DNA is TGTGCCACCCGACCTGGACAGAACTATGGCTACACCTTC. Translated, it gives CATRPGQNYGYTF. The chain carries TRBV28 and TRBJ1-2; perhaps TRBD1 as D (6 bases). Germline-derived CDR1 and CDR2 are MDHEN and SYDVKM. This CDR3 contains 13 residues. Trimming removed 10 bases from V and 2 bases from J, with 14 bases in between.

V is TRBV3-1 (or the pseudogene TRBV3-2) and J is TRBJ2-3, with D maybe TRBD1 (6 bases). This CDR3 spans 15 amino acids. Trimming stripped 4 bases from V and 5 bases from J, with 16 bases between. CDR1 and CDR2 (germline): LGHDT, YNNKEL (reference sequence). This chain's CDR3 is CASSPITGRGDTQYF. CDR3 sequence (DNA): TGTGCCAGCAGCCCTATCACCGGCAGGGGAGATACGCAGTATTTT.

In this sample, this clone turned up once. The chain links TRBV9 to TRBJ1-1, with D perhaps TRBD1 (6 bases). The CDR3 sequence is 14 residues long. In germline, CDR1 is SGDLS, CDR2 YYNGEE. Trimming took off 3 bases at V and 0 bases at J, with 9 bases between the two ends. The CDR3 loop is CASSEGELNTEAFF. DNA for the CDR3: TGTGCCAGCAGCGAGGGGGAATTGAACACTGAAGCTTTCTTT.

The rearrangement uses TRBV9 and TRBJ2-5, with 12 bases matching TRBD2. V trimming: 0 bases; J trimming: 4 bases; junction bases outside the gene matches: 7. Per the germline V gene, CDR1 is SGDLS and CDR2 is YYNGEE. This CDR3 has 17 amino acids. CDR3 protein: CASSVGASGGAGETQYF. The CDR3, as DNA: TGTGCCAGCAGCGTAGGGGCTAGCGGGGGGGCCGGAGAGACCCAGTACTTC.

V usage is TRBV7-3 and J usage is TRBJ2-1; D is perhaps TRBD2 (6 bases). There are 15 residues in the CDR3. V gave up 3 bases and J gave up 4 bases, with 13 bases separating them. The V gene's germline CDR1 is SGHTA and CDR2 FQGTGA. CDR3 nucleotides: TGTGCCAGCAGCTTTGTGGGGGGACTTTACAATGAGCAGTTCTTC. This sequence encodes CASSFVGGLYNEQFF.